Presented here are 19 T cell receptor beta chains from one specimen sequenced in a study of PD-1 blockade in classical Hodgkin lymphoma. As to time point: newly diagnosed, previously untreated cHL patient sample. Isolation of CD8+ T cells from thawed PBMCs used magnetic negative selection. TCRdb's copy holds only in-frame clones and misses some; the assay was immunoSEQ multiplex PCR. The repertoire holds about 10,000 clones, with 75% to 95% as singletons. Specimen: CD8+ T cells from blood. The receptors here all came from a human donor with classical Hodgkin lymphoma.

This clone was seen once. CDR3 sequence: CASSSWKVRAEQYF. In DNA, the CDR3 is TGTGCCAGCAGCTCTTGGAAAGTCAGGGCCGAGCAGTACTTC. This chain uses TRBV7-8 with TRBJ2-7, with D tentatively TRBD1 (5 bases). CDR1 SGHVS and CDR2 FQNEAQ come from the germline V gene. Trimming shortened V by 4 bases and J by 6 bases, and 16 bases separated the two germline ends. The CDR3 covers 14 residues.

The chain joins TRBV14 to TRBJ1-1; D unclear. The CDR3 is 16 amino acids. V was shortened by 0 bases and J by 1 base, with 12 bases between the two germline ends. CDR1 and CDR2 (germline): SGHDN, FVKESK. CDR3 nucleotides: TGTGCCAGCAGCCAAGATACAAGTCGGGAGAACACTGAAGCTTTCTTT. It yields the protein CASSQDTSRENTEAFF. Drawing the rest from reference TRBV14 and TRBJ1-1, the complete variable domain is EAGVTQFPSHSVIEKGQTVTLRCDPISGHDNLYWYRRVMGKEIKFLLHFVKESKQDESGMPNNRFLAERTGGTYSTLKVQPAELEDSGVYFCASSQDTSRENTEAFFGQGTRLTVV.

The chain joins TRBV2 to TRBJ1-1; a weak D match, TRBD1 (6 bases). V lost 8 bases to trimming and J lost 4 bases, with 17 bases between them. The length of the CDR3 is 14 residues. The germline V gene has CDR1 SNHLY and CDR2 FYNNEI. In nucleotides, the CDR3 is TGTGCCAGCTCCCCACCAGGGGCGATCACTGAAGCTTTCTTT. Residues: CASSPPGAITEAFF.

J is TRBJ2-7 and V is TRBV13; D possibly corresponds to TRBD1 (5 bases). CDR3 length equals 13 residues. V gave up 4 bases and J gave up 2 bases, with 9 bases separating them. Germline V gives CDR1 PRHDT, CDR2 FYEKMQ (reference sequence). The CDR3, as DNA: TGTGCCAGCAGCTGGGGCAGCGCCTACGAGCAGTACTTC. Translation gives CASSWGSAYEQYF.

V gene TRBV5-4 combines with J gene TRBJ2-7; tentatively, D is TRBD2 (5 bases). From germline, CDR1 is SGHNT and CDR2 YYREEE (reference sequence). The V end was cut by 4 bases, the J end by 5 bases, with 25 bases between. The CDR3 sequence is 17 residues long. Here the CDR3 DNA reads TGTGCCAGCAGCCTAAGTCCCACCGGACTCCGAGGTGACGAGCAGTACTTC. Its protein product is CASSLSPTGLRGDEQYF.

V and J are TRBV27 and TRBJ1-2; D is unresolved. The germline V gene has CDR1 MNHEY and CDR2 SMNVEV (reference sequence). The CDR3 spans 14 residues. Trimming left V 5 bases short and J 7 bases short, with 17 bases between. The CDR3 DNA reads as TGTGCCAGCAGTCCAGTCCGACCGTTTTCTGGCTACACCTTC. Its translation: CASSPVRPFSGYTF.

This sequence joins TRBV2 and TRBJ2-5; 12 nucleotides align to TRBD2. Judging by the DNA end, TRBJ2-7 fits better; the J call may be wrong. CDR1 is SNHLY and CDR2 is FYNNEI in the germline V gene. The CDR3 sequence is 14 residues long. For the CDR3, the DNA is TGTGCCAGCTTACTAGCGGGAGGTACCTACGAGCAGTACTTC. Translated, it gives CASLLAGGTYEQYF.

The V gene is TRBV27, the J gene TRBJ2-7, with TRBD2 matching over 9 bases. The CDR3 is 14 amino acids. From germline, CDR1 is MNHEY and CDR2 SMNVEV (reference sequence). Germline trimming cut 5 bases from V and 7 bases from J; bases unmatched to any gene: 9. The CDR3 DNA follows: TGTGCCAGCAGTGTATTAGCGGGAGCAAGGGAGCAGTACTTC. Translation gives CASSVLAGAREQYF.

The CDR3 DNA is TGTGCCAGCAGCCGGGGGACTAGCGGTTACAATGAGCAGTTCTTC. Translating gives CASSRGTSGYNEQFF. The J gene is TRBJ2-1, the V gene TRBV27; 11 bases agree with TRBD2. V shed 6 bases and J 4 bases; nucleotides not matched to a gene: 5. CDR3 length: 15 amino acids. The germline CDR1 and CDR2 sequences are MNHEY and SMNVEV (reference sequence).

The rearrangement uses TRBV14 and TRBJ2-7, with 14 bases fitting TRBD2. The ends lost 8 bases at V and 5 bases at J; junction bases unmatched: 11. CDR1 and CDR2 (germline): SGHDN, FVKESK. The CDR3 is 16 residues long. The DNA for the CDR3 is TGTGCCAGCGGTACCGGGACTAGCGGGAGTTACGACGAGCAGTACTTC. It yields the protein CASGTGTSGSYDEQYF. The whole variable domain, remainder taken from reference TRBV14 and TRBJ2-7, is EAGVTQFPSHSVIEKGQTVTLRCDPISGHDNLYWYRRVMGKEIKFLLHFVKESKQDESGMPNNRFLAERTGGTYSTLKVQPAELEDSGVYFCASGTGTSGSYDEQYFGPGTRLTVT.

This chain uses TRBV19 with TRBJ2-2, with 12 positions matching TRBD2. The V segment lost 0 bases and the J segment 4 bases; nucleotides outside the gene matches: 6. The CDR3 sequence is 18 residues long. Looked up from germline, CDR1 is LNHDA and CDR2 is SQIVND (reference sequence). CDR3 residues: CASSIDLAGGPGTGELFF. The CDR3, as DNA: TGTGCCAGTAGTATAGATCTAGCGGGAGGGCCGGGCACCGGGGAGCTGTTTTTT. The variable domain in full, with the rest retrieved from reference TRBV19 and TRBJ2-2, is DGGITQSPKYLFRKEGQNVTLSCEQNLNHDAMYWYRQDPGQGLRLIYYSQIVNDFQKGDIAEGYSVSREKKESFPLTVTSAQKNPTAFYLCASSIDLAGGPGTGELFFGEGSRLTVL.

Remarks on this clone: The same CDR3 also results from other DNA sequences found in this sample. V usage is TRBV28 and J usage is TRBJ1-1, with D uncertain. CDR1 is MDHEN, CDR2 SYDVKM, per germline. V was clipped by 3 bases and J by 1 base, with 18 bases between them. This CDR3 is 17 amino acids long. The CDR3 region is CASSLDSLAEPNTEAFF. The DNA of the CDR3 is TGTGCCAGCAGTTTGGACTCCCTCGCAGAGCCGAACACTGAAGCTTTCTTT.

The V gene is TRBV11-3, the J gene TRBJ2-1; maybe TRBD2 (6 bases). V dropped 0 bases and J dropped 4 bases, with 10 bases sitting between them. The germline V gene has CDR1 SGHNT and CDR2 YENEEA. The CDR3 contains 15 residues. CDR3 in amino acids: CASSLDGGDYNEQFF. The CDR3 DNA is TGTGCCAGCAGCTTAGATGGCGGGGATTACAATGAGCAGTTCTTC.

On this clone itself: The germline gene is not matched at one end of the junction; a read error may be the cause. The chain has TRBV6-5 and TRBJ2-2; no reliable D call. The CDR3 consists of 15 residues. Germline CDR1 and CDR2: MNHEY and SVGAGI. Here the CDR3 reads CVSSYSLSDTGELFF. The CDR3, as DNA: TGTGTCAGCAGTTACTCGTTAAGCGACACCGGGGAGCTGTTTTTT.

The rearrangement joins TRBV6-4 to TRBJ2-3, with D possibly being TRBD1 (6 bases). This CDR3 is built from 14 residues. V lost 3 bases, J lost 5 bases, and 12 bases lay in between. Germline-derived CDR1 and CDR2 are MRHNA and SNTAGT. DNA for the CDR3: TGTGCCAGCAGTGAAAAGGGGGATAGAGATACGCAGTATTTT. Translating gives CASSEKGDRDTQYF.

The rearrangement uses TRBV27 and TRBJ2-1, with TRBD2 matching over 14 bases. The CDR3 is 15 residues long. With 6 bases clipped from V and 6 bases from J, the junction kept 4 bases outside the gene matches. Germline-derived CDR1 and CDR2 are MNHEY and SMNVEV (reference sequence). The CDR3 region is CASSSGTSGSNEQFF. Here the CDR3 DNA reads TGTGCCAGCAGCAGCGGGACTAGCGGGAGCAATGAGCAGTTCTTC.

V usage is TRBV19 and J usage is TRBJ2-7, with D perhaps given as TRBD1 or TRBD2 (5 bases each). This CDR3 is built from 15 residues. The V end lost 1 base, the J end lost 6 bases, and 16 bases lay between the germline ends. CDR1 is LNHDA, CDR2 SQIVND, per germline (reference sequence). CDR3 in DNA: TGTGCCAGTAGTATAGTCCGGGGAAACGGGGCCGAGCAGTACTTC. This translates into CASSIVRGNGAEQYF.

The rearrangement links TRBV11-2 to TRBJ1-1, with TRBD1 as a possible D gene (5 bases). Between the trimmed V and J ends, which lost 0 bases and 6 bases, there was a span of 14 bases. The CDR3 has 15 amino acids. Germline values: CDR1 SGHAT, CDR2 FQNNGV. CDR3 loop: CASSLDPGRGAEAFF. In DNA form, the CDR3 reads TGTGCCAGCAGCTTAGACCCAGGGAGGGGCGCTGAAGCTTTCTTT.

The chain carries TRBV6-1 and TRBJ1-1; D is ambiguous. This CDR3 contains 14 residues. Germline V gene lookup returns CDR1 MNHNS and CDR2 SASEGT. V lost 4 bases and J lost 4, with 13 bases in between. The CDR3 reads CASSVGDVATEAFF. CDR3 nucleotide sequence: TGTGCCAGCAGTGTTGGGGATGTTGCCACTGAAGCTTTCTTT.